A selection of T cell receptor beta chains follows, all from one sample in a study of a mutant IDH1 vaccine in newly diagnosed glioma. Here immunoSEQ multiplex PCR was the method, and the copy in TCRdb shows in-frame clones only, minus some. The sample lists about 50,000 clones; 76% were seen once. These receptors have no known antigen. The sample was PBMCs, taken from a glioma patient whose treatment included an IDH1 peptide vaccine. The receptors come from a woman aged 40-49 years with glioma. Some clones in this sample may be carry-over from other donors' samples. Each CDR3 is given with its conserved first and last residue. The D gene is left open where the match is weak. Rows may omit the clone size; those that give it use once, few, many or a size class.

d_call: TRBD1; j_call: TRBJ1-1; clone_size: .; v_call: TRBV6-1; cdr3_aa: CASRDRGTGERGAFF; cdr3_nt: TGTGCCAGCAGGGATAGAGGGACAGGGGAAAGAGGAGCTTTCTTT
d_call: .; j_call: TRBJ2-7; clone_size: .; v_call: TRBV6-1; cdr3_aa: CASRRGSSSYEQYF; cdr3_nt: TGTGCCAGCAGAAGGGGTTCGAGCTCCTACGAGCAGTACTTC
d_call: .; j_call: TRBJ2-7; clone_size: .; v_call: TRBV5-4; cdr3_aa: CASSFSGAGLEQYF; cdr3_nt: TGTGCCAGCAGCTTTTCGGGGGCCGGGCTCGAGCAGTACTTC
d_call: .; j_call: TRBJ1-6; clone_size: once; v_call: TRBV9; cdr3_aa: CASSVEGFNSPLHF; cdr3_nt: TGTGCCAGCAGCGTAGAAGGGTTTAATTCACCCCTCCACTTT
d_call: .; j_call: TRBJ2-5; clone_size: .; v_call: TRBV2; cdr3_aa: CASNEPLLKTQYF; cdr3_nt: TGTGCCAGCAATGAACCTCTATTGAAGACCCAGTACTTC
d_call: .; j_call: TRBJ2-7; clone_size: .; v_call: TRBV7-9; cdr3_aa: CASSSELQAPYEQYF; cdr3_nt: TGTGCCAGCAGCTCCGAACTACAGGCCCCCTACGAGCAGTACTTC
d_call: TRBD1; j_call: TRBJ2-7; clone_size: .; v_call: TRBV6-1; cdr3_aa: CASFGTGGSYEQYF; cdr3_nt: TGTGCCAGCTTCGGGACAGGGGGCTCCTACGAGCAGTACTTC
d_call: .; j_call: TRBJ1-4; clone_size: .; v_call: TRBV5-1; cdr3_aa: CASSLVQAATNEKLFF; cdr3_nt: TGCGCCAGCAGCTTGGTCCAGGCCGCAACTAATGAAAAACTGTTTTTT
d_call: .; j_call: TRBJ1-1; clone_size: .; v_call: TRBV7-9; cdr3_aa: CASSFRQATEAFF; cdr3_nt: TGTGCCAGCAGCTTCCGGCAAGCCACTGAAGCTTTCTTT
d_call: .; j_call: TRBJ1-1; clone_size: .; v_call: TRBV5-6; cdr3_aa: CASSPQMNTEAFF; cdr3_nt: TGTGCCAGCAGCCCACAGATGAACACTGAAGCTTTCTTT
d_call: .; j_call: TRBJ1-5; clone_size: .; v_call: TRBV19; cdr3_aa: CASNRGPYSNQPQHF; cdr3_nt: TGTGCCAGCAATCGGGGCCCTTATAGCAATCAGCCCCAGCATTTT
d_call: TRBD1; j_call: TRBJ1-6; clone_size: .; v_call: TRBV13; cdr3_aa: CASRGTGDKRGSPLHF; cdr3_nt: TGTGCCAGCCGGGGGACAGGGGATAAGAGAGGTTCACCCCTCCACTTT
d_call: .; j_call: TRBJ1-2; clone_size: .; v_call: TRBV18; cdr3_aa: CASSPNGPYGYTF; cdr3_nt: TGTGCCAGCTCCCCTAACGGACCCTATGGCTACACCTTC
d_call: TRBD1; j_call: TRBJ1-2; clone_size: .; v_call: TRBV5-6; cdr3_aa: CASRSTGGWVGYTF; cdr3_nt: TGTGCCAGCAGGTCGACAGGGGGATGGGTTGGCTACACCTTC
d_call: TRBD1; j_call: TRBJ1-6; clone_size: .; v_call: TRBV7-2; cdr3_aa: CASSSAGTGNNSPLHF; cdr3_nt: TGTGCCAGCAGCTCGGCCGGGACAGGGAATAATTCACCCCTCCACTTT
d_call: .; j_call: TRBJ1-2; clone_size: .; v_call: TRBV4-1; cdr3_aa: CASSQEGQIYGYTF; cdr3_nt: TGCGCCAGCAGCCAAGAAGGTCAGATTTATGGCTACACCTTC
d_call: .; j_call: TRBJ2-7; clone_size: .; v_call: TRBV18; cdr3_aa: CASSPSRIGAYEQYF; cdr3_nt: TGTGCCAGCTCACCCTCAAGGATAGGGGCCTACGAGCAGTACTTC
d_call: TRBD2; j_call: TRBJ2-1; clone_size: .; v_call: TRBV5-1; cdr3_aa: CASSLGLAGHNEQFF; cdr3_nt: TGCGCCAGCAGCTTGGGACTAGCGGGGCACAATGAGCAGTTCTTC
d_call: .; j_call: TRBJ1-4; clone_size: .; v_call: TRBV7-9; cdr3_aa: CASRPPGRPNEKLFF; cdr3_nt: TGTGCCAGCAGACCCCCGGGGCGCCCTAATGAAAAACTGTTTTTT
d_call: .; j_call: TRBJ1-1; clone_size: many; v_call: TRBV25-1; cdr3_aa: CASSEGRTNTEAFF; cdr3_nt: TGTGCCAGCAGTGAGGGACGGACGAACACTGAAGCTTTCTTT
d_call: .; j_call: TRBJ2-5; clone_size: once; v_call: TRBV2; cdr3_aa: CASSEDSVWGQYF; cdr3_nt: TGTGCCAGCAGTGAAGATTCAGTGTGGGGCCAGTACTTC
d_call: .; j_call: TRBJ1-4; clone_size: .; v_call: TRBV19; cdr3_aa: CATWGATNEKLFF; cdr3_nt: TGTGCCACCTGGGGTGCAACTAATGAAAAACTGTTTTTT
d_call: .; j_call: TRBJ1-1; clone_size: .; v_call: TRBV7-9; cdr3_aa: CASSPAGTLGTEAFF; cdr3_nt: TGTGCCAGCAGCCCGGCCGGGACATTGGGGACTGAAGCTTTCTTT
d_call: .; j_call: TRBJ2-5; clone_size: .; v_call: TRBV25-1; cdr3_aa: CASSEGYRVQETQYF; cdr3_nt: TGTGCCAGCAGTGAAGGTTACAGGGTACAAGAGACCCAGTACTTC
d_call: .; j_call: TRBJ2-7; clone_size: .; v_call: TRBV6-6; cdr3_aa: CASSYSRAEQYF; cdr3_nt: TGTGCCAGCAGTTACTCTAGGGCCGAGCAGTACTTC
d_call: .; j_call: TRBJ1-1; clone_size: few; v_call: TRBV7-9; cdr3_aa: CASSLAGGIQAFF; cdr3_nt: TGTGCCAGCAGCTTAGCGGGAGGAATCCAAGCTTTCTTT
d_call: .; j_call: TRBJ2-2; clone_size: .; v_call: TRBV28; cdr3_aa: CASVDTGELFF; cdr3_nt: TGTGCCAGCGTAGACACCGGGGAGCTGTTTTTT
d_call: TRBD1; j_call: TRBJ1-2; clone_size: .; v_call: TRBV15; cdr3_aa: CATSRDGTGSSYTF; cdr3_nt: TGTGCCACCAGCAGAGACGGGACAGGGAGCAGCTACACCTTC
d_call: TRBD2; j_call: TRBJ2-7; clone_size: .; v_call: TRBV27; cdr3_aa: CASSLLSPWTSGGYEQYF; cdr3_nt: TGTGCCAGCAGTTTATTATCCCCCTGGACTAGCGGGGGCTACGAGCAGTACTTC
d_call: TRBD1; j_call: TRBJ1-5; clone_size: few; v_call: TRBV9; cdr3_aa: CASSVGQGSNQPQHF; cdr3_nt: TGTGCCAGCAGCGTCGGACAGGGGAGCAATCAGCCCCAGCATTTT
d_call: .; j_call: TRBJ2-7; clone_size: once; v_call: TRBV30; cdr3_aa: CAWSPKGGPAIEQYF; cdr3_nt: TGTGCCTGGAGTCCTAAGGGGGGTCCGGCTATAGAGCAGTACTTC
d_call: .; j_call: TRBJ2-2; clone_size: .; v_call: TRBV4-3; cdr3_aa: CASSQDQGTGELFF; cdr3_nt: TGCGCCAGCAGCCAAGATCAGGGAACCGGGGAGCTGTTTTTT
d_call: .; j_call: TRBJ1-5; clone_size: few; v_call: TRBV7-2; cdr3_aa: CASSFSGDLPQHF; cdr3_nt: TGTGCCAGCAGCTTTTCGGGAGATCTGCCCCAGCATTTT
d_call: TRBD1; j_call: TRBJ1-1; clone_size: .; v_call: TRBV9; cdr3_aa: CASSRDRENTEAFF; cdr3_nt: TGTGCCAGCAGCCGGGACAGGGAGAACACTGAAGCTTTCTTT
d_call: .; j_call: TRBJ2-6; clone_size: .; v_call: TRBV27; cdr3_aa: CASGSRSGANVLTF; cdr3_nt: TGTGCCAGCGGTTCCCGCTCTGGGGCCAACGTCCTGACTTTC
d_call: .; j_call: TRBJ1-2; clone_size: .; v_call: TRBV13; cdr3_aa: CASSLGQGPTRNYGYTF; cdr3_nt: TGTGCCAGCAGCTTGGGTCAGGGTCCAACCCGAAACTATGGCTACACCTTC
d_call: .; j_call: TRBJ1-1; clone_size: few; v_call: TRBV9; cdr3_aa: CASSVDPWTEAFF; cdr3_nt: TGTGCCAGCAGCGTAGACCCATGGACTGAAGCTTTCTTT
d_call: .; j_call: TRBJ2-3; clone_size: .; v_call: TRBV5-4; cdr3_aa: CASSSEPTDTQYF; cdr3_nt: TGTGCCAGCAGCTCGGAACCCACAGATACGCAGTATTTT
d_call: .; j_call: TRBJ2-3; clone_size: .; v_call: TRBV6-5; cdr3_aa: CASSYSYDTDTQYF; cdr3_nt: TGTGCCAGCAGTTACTCGTACGACACAGATACGCAGTATTTT
d_call: .; j_call: TRBJ2-7; clone_size: .; v_call: TRBV13; cdr3_aa: CASSRGRDYEQYF; cdr3_nt: TGTGCCAGCAGCCGGGGCAGGGACTACGAGCAGTACTTC
d_call: TRBD1; j_call: TRBJ2-7; clone_size: once; v_call: TRBV25-1; cdr3_aa: CASSGRSERTGTSYEQYF; cdr3_nt: TGTGCCAGCAGTGGAAGGTCCGAAAGGACAGGGACATCCTACGAGCAGTACTTC
d_call: .; j_call: TRBJ2-7; clone_size: once; v_call: TRBV29-1; cdr3_aa: CSAQRAGFDEQYF; cdr3_nt: TGCAGCGCTCAGAGGGCGGGCTTTGACGAGCAGTACTTC